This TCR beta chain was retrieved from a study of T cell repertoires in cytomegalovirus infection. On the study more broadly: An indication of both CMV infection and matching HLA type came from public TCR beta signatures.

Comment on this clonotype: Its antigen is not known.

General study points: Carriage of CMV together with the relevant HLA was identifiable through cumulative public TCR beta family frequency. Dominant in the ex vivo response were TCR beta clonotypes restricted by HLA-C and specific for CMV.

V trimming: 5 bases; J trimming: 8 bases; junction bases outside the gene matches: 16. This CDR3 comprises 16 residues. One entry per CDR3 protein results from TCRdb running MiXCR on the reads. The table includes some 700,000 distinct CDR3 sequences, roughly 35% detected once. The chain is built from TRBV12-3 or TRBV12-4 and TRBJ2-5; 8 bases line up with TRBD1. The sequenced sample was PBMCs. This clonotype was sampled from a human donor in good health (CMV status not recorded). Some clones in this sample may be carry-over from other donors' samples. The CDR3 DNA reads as TGTGCCAGCAGTCCCCTTACGGGACAGGCCCTAGGAACCCAGTACTTC. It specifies CASSPLTGQALGTQYF.